The sequence of this T cell receptor beta chain was determined in a study of blood T cell repertoires in COVID-19. Whole-study context: Both acute and convalescent COVID-19 samples were obtained from the United States, Italy and Spain. PBMCs, B-cell-depleted T cells, or T cells provided the cDNA or gDNA that made up the material.

As originally analysed: Estimates of nucleated cell counts were drawn from the amplification of reference gene primers. Using immunoSEQ multiplex PCR, the repertoire was profiled, and TCRdb retains in-frame clones only, with some absent. Clonal size and the V and J genes are those of that table, whereas D and trimming came from the DNA. The sample lists some 180,000 clones; approximately 80% were seen once. This TCR derives from a woman aged 45 to 65 with active or convalescent COVID-19. What was sequenced was peripheral blood.

DNA of the CDR3: TGTGCCAGCAGCGTAGCTACCGGGAGCACTAACTATGGCTACACCTTC. Its protein product is CASSVATGSTNYGYTF. The rearrangement uses TRBV9 and TRBJ1-2; D unclear. CDR3 length: 16 amino acids. V lost 0 bases and J lost 0, with 12 bases in between. Germline V gene lookup returns CDR1 SGDLS and CDR2 YYNGEE. Full variable domain (missing parts from reference TRBV9 and TRBJ1-2): DSGVTQTPKHLITATGQRVTLRCSPRSGDLSVYWYQQSLDQGLQFLIQYYNGEERAKGNILERFSAQQFPDLHSELNLSSLELGDSALYFCASSVATGSTNYGYTFGSGTRLTVV.